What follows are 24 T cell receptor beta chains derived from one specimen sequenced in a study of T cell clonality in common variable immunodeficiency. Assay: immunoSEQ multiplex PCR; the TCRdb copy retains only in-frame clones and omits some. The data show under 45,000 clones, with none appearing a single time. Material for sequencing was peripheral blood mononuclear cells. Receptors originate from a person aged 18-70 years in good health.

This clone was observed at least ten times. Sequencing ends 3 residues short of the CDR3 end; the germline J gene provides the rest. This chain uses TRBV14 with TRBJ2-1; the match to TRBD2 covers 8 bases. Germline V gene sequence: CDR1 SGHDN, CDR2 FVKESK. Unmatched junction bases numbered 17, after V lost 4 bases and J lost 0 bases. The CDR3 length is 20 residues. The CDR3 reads CASSPLLGSGVRNSYNEQFF. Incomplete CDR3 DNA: TGTGCCAGCAGCCCACTACTGGGTAGCGGGGTGCGTAACTCCTACAATGAG. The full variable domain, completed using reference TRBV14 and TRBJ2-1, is EAGVTQFPSHSVIEKGQTVTLRCDPISGHDNLYWYRRVMGKEIKFLLHFVKESKQDESGMPNNRFLAERTGGTYSTLKVQPAELEDSGVYFCASSPLLGSGVRNSYNEQFFGPGTRLTVL.

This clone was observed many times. CDR3 protein: CASSTQGAGGYTF. The sequenced part of the CDR3 DNA is TGTGCCAGTAGTACACAGGGGGCAGGTGGC. The rearrangement joins TRBV19 to TRBJ1-2; TRBD1 aligns across 9 bases. Coverage ceases 3 residues before the CDR3 finishes, and the germline J gene fills in the end. The CDR3 runs 13 residues. The germline V gene encodes CDR1 LNHDA and CDR2 SQIVND (reference sequence). The J segment lost 7 bases and the V segment lost 4 bases, leaving 4 bases of the junction unmatched.

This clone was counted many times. CDR3 DNA, as far as it was read: TGCGCCAGCCCTGGACTAGCGCATACCTACGAG. It translates to CASPGLAHTYE. The entire CDR3 is CASPGLAHTYEQYF. The chain links TRBV5-1 to TRBJ2-7; 9 nucleotides agree with TRBD2. The DNA ends 3 residues before the CDR3 does, and the rest of the CDR3 is filled in from the germline J gene. V was clipped by 7 bases and J by 2 bases; unmatched bases: 7. The CDR3 spans 14 residues. CDR1 SGHRS and CDR2 YFSETQ come from the germline V gene.

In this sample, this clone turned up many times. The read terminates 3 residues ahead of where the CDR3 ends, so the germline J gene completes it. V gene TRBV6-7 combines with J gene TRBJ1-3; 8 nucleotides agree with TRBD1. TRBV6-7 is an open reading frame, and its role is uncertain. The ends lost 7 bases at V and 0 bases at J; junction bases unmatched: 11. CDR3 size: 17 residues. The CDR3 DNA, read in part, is TGTGCCAGCATCGGACAGGGCGCAAAGAGCTCTGGAAACACC. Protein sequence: CASIGQGAKSSGNT. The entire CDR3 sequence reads CASIGQGAKSSGNTIYF.

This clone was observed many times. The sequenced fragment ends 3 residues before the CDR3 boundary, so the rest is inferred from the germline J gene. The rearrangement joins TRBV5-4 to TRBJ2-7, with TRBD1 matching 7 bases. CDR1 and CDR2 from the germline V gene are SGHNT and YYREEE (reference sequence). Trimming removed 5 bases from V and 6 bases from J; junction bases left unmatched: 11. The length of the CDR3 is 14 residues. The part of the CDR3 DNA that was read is TGTGCCAGCAGACCAGATGACAGGGTTCGCGAG. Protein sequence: CASRPDDRVRE. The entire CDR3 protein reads CASRPDDRVREQYF.

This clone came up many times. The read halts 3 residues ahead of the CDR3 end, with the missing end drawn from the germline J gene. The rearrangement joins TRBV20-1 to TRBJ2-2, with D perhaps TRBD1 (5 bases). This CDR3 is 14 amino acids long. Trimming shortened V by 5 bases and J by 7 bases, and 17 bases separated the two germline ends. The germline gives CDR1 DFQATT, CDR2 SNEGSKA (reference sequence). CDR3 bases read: TGCAGTGCTCCCCAGGGCGGCTTGCGCGGGGAG. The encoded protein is CSAPQGGLRGE. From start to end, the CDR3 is CSAPQGGLRGELFF.

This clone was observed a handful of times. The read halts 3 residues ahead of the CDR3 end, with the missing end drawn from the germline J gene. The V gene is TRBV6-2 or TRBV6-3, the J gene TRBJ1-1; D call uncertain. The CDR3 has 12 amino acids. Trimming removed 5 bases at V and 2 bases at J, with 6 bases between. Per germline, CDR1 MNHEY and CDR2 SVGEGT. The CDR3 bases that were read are TGTGCCAGCAGTCGGGTAAACACTGAA. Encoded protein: CASSRVNTE. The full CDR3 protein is CASSRVNTEAFF.

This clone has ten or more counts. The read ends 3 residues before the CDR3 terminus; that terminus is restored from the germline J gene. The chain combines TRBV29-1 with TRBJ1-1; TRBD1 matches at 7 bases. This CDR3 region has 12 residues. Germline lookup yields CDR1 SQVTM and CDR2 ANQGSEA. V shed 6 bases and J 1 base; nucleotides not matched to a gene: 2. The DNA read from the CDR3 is TGCAGCGTAGACAGGGAGAACACTGAA. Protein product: CSVDRENTE. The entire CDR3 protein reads CSVDRENTEAFF.

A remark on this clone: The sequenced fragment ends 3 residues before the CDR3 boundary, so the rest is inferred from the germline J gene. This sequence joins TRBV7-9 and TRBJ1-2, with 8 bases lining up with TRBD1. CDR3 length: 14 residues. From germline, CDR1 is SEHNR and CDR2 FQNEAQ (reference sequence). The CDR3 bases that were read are TGTGCCAGCAGCTTCCGGGACAGGACCTACGAC. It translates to CASSFRDRTYD. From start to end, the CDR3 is CASSFRDRTYDYTF.

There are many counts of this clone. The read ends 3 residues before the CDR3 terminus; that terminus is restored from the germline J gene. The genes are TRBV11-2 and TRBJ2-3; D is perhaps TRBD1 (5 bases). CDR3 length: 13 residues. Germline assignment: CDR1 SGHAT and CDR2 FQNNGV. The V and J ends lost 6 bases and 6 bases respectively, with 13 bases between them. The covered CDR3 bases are TGTGCCAGCAGACCAAACCCAGGGGATACG. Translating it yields CASRPNPGDT. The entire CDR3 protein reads CASRPNPGDTQYF.

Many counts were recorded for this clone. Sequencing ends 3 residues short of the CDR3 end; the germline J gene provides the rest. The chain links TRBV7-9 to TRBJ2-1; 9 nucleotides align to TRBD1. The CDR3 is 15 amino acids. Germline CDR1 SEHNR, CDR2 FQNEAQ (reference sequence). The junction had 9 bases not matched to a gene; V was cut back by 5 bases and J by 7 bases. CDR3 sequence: CASSPRTGDRNEQFF. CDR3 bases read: TGTGCCAGCAGCCCCCGGACAGGGGATCGGAATGAG.

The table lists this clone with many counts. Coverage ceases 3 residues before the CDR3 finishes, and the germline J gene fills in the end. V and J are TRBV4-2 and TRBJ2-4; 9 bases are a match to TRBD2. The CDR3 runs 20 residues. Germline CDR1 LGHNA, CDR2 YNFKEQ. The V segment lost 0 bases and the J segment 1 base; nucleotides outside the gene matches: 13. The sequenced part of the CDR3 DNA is TGTGCCAGCAGCCAAGATCTCGGGACTAGCTTCGGTCTGGCCAAAAACATT. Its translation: CASSQDLGTSFGLAKNI. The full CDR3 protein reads CASSQDLGTSFGLAKNIQYF.

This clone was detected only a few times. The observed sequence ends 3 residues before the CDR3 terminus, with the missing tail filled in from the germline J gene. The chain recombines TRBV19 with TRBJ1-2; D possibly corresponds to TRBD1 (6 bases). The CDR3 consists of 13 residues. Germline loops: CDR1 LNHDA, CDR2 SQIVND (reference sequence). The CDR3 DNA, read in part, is TGTGCCAGTAGACAGGGTGTTTCCTACGAC. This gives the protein CASRQGVSYD. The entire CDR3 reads CASRQGVSYDYTF.

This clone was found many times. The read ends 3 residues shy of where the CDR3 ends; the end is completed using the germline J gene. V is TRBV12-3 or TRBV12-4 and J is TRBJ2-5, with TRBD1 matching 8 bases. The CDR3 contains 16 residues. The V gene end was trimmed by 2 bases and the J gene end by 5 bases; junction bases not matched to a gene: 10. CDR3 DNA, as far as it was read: TGTGCCAGCAGTTTATTCATTTCCAGGGGGCTGGAGACC. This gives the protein CASSLFISRGLET. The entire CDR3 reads CASSLFISRGLETQYF.

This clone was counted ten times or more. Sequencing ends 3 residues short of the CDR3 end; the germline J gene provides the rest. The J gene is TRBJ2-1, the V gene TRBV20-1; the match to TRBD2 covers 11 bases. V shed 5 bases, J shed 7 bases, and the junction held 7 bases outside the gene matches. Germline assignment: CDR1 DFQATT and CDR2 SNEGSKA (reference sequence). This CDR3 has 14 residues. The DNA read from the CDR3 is TGCAGTGCTGGAACTAGCGGGAGTGATAATGAG. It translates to CSAGTSGSDNE. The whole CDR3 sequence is CSAGTSGSDNEQFF.

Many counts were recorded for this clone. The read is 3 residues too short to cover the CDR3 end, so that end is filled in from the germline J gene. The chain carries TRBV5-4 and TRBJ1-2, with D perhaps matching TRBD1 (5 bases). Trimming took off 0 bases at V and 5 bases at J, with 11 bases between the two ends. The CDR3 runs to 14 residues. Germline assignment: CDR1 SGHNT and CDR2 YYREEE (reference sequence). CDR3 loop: CASSLEPGRYGYTF. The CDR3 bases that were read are TGTGCCAGCAGCTTGGAGCCAGGGAGGTATGGC.

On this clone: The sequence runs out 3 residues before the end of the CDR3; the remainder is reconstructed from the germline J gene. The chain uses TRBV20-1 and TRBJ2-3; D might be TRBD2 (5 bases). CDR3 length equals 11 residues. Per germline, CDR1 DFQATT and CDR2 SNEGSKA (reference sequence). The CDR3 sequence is CSARVGETQYF. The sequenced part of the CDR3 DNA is TGCAGTGCTAGAGTCGGGGAGACG.

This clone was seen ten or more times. Incomplete CDR3 DNA: TGTGCCAGCAGAGCAACAGGGATAGATACG. Its protein is CASRATGIDT. The CDR3, in full, reads CASRATGIDTQYF. V is TRBV5-6 and J is TRBJ2-3, with a weak D call TRBD1 (6 bases). The read halts 3 residues ahead of the CDR3 end, with the missing end drawn from the germline J gene. V was clipped by 5 bases and J by 5 bases, with 12 bases between them. CDR1 and CDR2 from the germline V gene are SGHDT and YYEEEE. The CDR3 is 13 residues long.

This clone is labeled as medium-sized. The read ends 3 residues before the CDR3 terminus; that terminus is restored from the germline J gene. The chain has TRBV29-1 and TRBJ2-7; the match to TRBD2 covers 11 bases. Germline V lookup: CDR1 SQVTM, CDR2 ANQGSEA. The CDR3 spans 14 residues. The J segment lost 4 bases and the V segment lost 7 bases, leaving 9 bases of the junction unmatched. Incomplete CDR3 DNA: TGCAGCGGCGCTACTAGCGGGAGATCTTACGAG. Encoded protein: CSGATSGRSYE. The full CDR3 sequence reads CSGATSGRSYEQYF.

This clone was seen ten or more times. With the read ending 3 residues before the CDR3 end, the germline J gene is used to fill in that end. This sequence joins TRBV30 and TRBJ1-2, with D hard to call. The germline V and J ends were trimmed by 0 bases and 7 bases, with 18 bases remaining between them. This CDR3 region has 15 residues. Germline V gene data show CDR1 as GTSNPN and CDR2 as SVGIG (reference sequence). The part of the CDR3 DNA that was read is TGTGCCTGGAGTGTAGTAGTAGGGTCAGTCGGTGGC. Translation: CAWSVVVGSVGG. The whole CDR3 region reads CAWSVVVGSVGGYTF.

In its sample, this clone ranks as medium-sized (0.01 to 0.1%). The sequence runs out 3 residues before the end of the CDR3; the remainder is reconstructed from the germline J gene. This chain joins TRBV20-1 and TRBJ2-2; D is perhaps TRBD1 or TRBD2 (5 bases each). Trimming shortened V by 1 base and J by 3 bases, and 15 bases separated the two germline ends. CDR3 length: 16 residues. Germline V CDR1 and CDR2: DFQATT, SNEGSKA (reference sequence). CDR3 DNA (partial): TGCAGTGCTAGAGCAGGTGCGAGGGGAGACACCGGGGAG. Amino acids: CSARAGARGDTGE. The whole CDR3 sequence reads CSARAGARGDTGELFF.

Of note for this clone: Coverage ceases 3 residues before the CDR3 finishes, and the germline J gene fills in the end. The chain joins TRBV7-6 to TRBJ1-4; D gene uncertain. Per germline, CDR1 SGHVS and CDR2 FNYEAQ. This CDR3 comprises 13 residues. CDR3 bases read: TGTGCCAGCAGCTCCGGGGATAATTCACCA. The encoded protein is CASSSGDNSP. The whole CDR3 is CASSSGDNSPLFF.

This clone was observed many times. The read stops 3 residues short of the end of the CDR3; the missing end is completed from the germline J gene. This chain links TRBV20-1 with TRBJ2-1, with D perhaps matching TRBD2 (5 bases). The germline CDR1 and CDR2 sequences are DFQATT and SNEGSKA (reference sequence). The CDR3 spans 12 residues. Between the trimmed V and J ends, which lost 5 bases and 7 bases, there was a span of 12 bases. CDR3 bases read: TGCAGTGCTGGCGGACTCTCTAATGAG. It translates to CSAGGLSNE. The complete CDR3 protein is CSAGGLSNEQFF.

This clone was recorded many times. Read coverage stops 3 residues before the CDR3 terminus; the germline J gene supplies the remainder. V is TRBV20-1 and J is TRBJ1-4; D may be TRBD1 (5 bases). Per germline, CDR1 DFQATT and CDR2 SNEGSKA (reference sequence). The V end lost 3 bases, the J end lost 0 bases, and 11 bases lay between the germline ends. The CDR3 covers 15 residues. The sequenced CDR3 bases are TGCAGTGCTAGTCCAGGGTCCTCAACTAATGAAAAA. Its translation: CSASPGSSTNEK. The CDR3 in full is CSASPGSSTNEKLFF.